Below, one TCR beta chain is given with its context. The data belong to a study of blood T cell repertoires in COVID-19. About the study: Spain, Italy and the United States supplied samples that represented acute and convalescent COVID-19.

The CDR3 covers 13 residues. Germline trimming cut 5 bases from V and 6 bases from J; bases unmatched to any gene: 6. Germline V CDR1 and CDR2: LNHDA, SQIVND (reference sequence). While infection was still active, Seattle patients were enrolled and then followed longitudinally. Here immunoSEQ multiplex PCR was the method, and the copy in TCRdb shows in-frame clones only, minus some. The repertoire consists of approximately 290,000 clones, with roughly 92% occurring once and the leading ten covering roughly 2.3%. Sequencing was done on a sample of peripheral blood. The sequence was collected from a woman aged 25 to 39 with COVID-19, enrolled during active disease. The chain recombines TRBV19 with TRBJ1-1; 7 nucleotides line up with TRBD1. As DNA, the CDR3 is TGTGCCAGTAGTCTTACAGGGGTGGCTGAAGCTTTCTTT. This encodes CASSLTGVAEAFF.